Listed below are T cell receptor beta chains from one sample, sequenced in a study of blood T cell repertoires in COVID-19. The assay was immunoSEQ multiplex PCR, and TCRdb's table has in-frame clones only and misses some. This table holds about 200,000 clones, roughly 85% found once. Input material: PBMCs or T cells enriched from blood (not recorded which). These TCRs come from a woman in her 40s with acute COVID-19. Each CDR3 is given with its conserved first and last residue. The D gene is left open where the match is weak. Clone sizes are given selectively: once, few, many, or a class where the clone is expanded.

size	V	J	D	CDR3	DNA
once	TRBV7-8	TRBJ1-2	.	CASSLDDRPYGYTF	TGTGCCAGCAGCCTAGATGACAGGCCTTATGGCTACACCTTC
.	TRBV9	TRBJ2-2	.	CASSVTGSTGELFF	TGTGCCAGCAGCGTTACAGGATCCACCGGGGAGCTGTTTTTT
.	TRBV2	TRBJ2-7	TRBD2	CASHSLWTSGRRSYEQYF	TGTGCCAGCCATTCCCTATGGACTAGCGGGAGAAGGTCGTACGAGCAGTACTTC
.	TRBV6-5	TRBJ2-1	TRBD2	CASRPVAGVDEQFF	TGTGCCAGCAGGCCCGTAGCGGGAGTGGATGAGCAGTTCTTC
.	TRBV6-1	TRBJ1-5	.	CASSEGSFGGSNQPQHF	TGTGCCAGCAGTGAAGGAAGTTTTGGAGGGAGCAATCAGCCCCAGCATTTT
.	TRBV5-5	TRBJ2-7	TRBD2	CASSLTSGSSYEQYF	TGTGCCAGCAGCTTGACTAGCGGGAGCTCCTACGAGCAGTACTTC
.	TRBV20-1	TRBJ1-1	TRBD1	CSASPGTGSKAEAFF	TGCAGTGCCAGTCCCGGGACAGGGTCGAAGGCTGAAGCTTTCTTT
.	TRBV7-2	TRBJ2-7	TRBD1	CASSQQGGMYEQYF	TGTGCCAGCAGCCAACAGGGGGGTATGTACGAGCAGTACTTC
.	TRBV10-2	TRBJ1-5	.	CASREGGSNQPQHF	TGCGCCAGCAGGGAGGGAGGAAGCAATCAGCCCCAGCATTTT
.	TRBV11-2	TRBJ1-1	.	CASSPRGENTEAFF	TGTGCCAGCAGCCCACGGGGGGAGAACACTGAAGCTTTCTTT
many	TRBV6-2/TRBV6-3	TRBJ2-7	TRBD2	CASSYPIAGLPYEQYF	TGTGCCAGCAGTTACCCCATAGCGGGACTTCCCTACGAGCAGTACTTC
once	TRBV7-3	TRBJ2-3	TRBD2	CASSLSGISTDTQYF	TGTGCCAGCAGTCTTAGCGGGATTAGCACAGATACGCAGTATTTT
.	TRBV10-3	TRBJ1-2	.	CAISGVQGLANYGYTF	TGTGCCATCAGTGGGGTCCAGGGGTTGGCTAACTATGGCTACACCTTC
once	TRBV29-1	TRBJ1-1	TRBD1	CSAEGQGNEAFF	TGCAGCGCCGAGGGACAGGGAAACGAAGCTTTCTTT
.	TRBV28	TRBJ2-3	TRBD2	CASSLRLAGTLDTQYF	TGTGCCAGCAGTTTACGCCTAGCGGGAACATTGGATACGCAGTATTTT
.	TRBV20-1	TRBJ1-2	.	CSAPADWGYTF	TGCAGTGCCCCGGCGGATTGGGGCTACACCTTC
.	TRBV9	TRBJ2-1	TRBD1	CASSVGAPGGNEQFF	TGTGCCAGCAGCGTAGGAGCTCCAGGGGGCAATGAGCAGTTCTTC
.	TRBV3-1/TRBV3-2	TRBJ2-7	TRBD2	CASSHWTSGRASYEQYF	TGTGCCAGCAGCCACTGGACTAGCGGTAGAGCCTCCTACGAGCAGTACTTC
.	TRBV6-5	TRBJ2-5	TRBD2	CASSYSGGGALKTQYF	TGTGCCAGCAGTTACTCGGGGGGAGGGGCGTTGAAGACCCAGTACTTC
.	TRBV4-2	TRBJ2-1	.	CASSQGRQGSNEQFF	TGTGCCAGCAGCCAAGGCCGGCAGGGAAGCAATGAGCAGTTCTTC
once	TRBV5-1	TRBJ2-2	.	CASAPLAGSTGELFF	TGCGCCAGCGCCCCCCTAGCCGGTAGCACCGGGGAGCTGTTTTTT
.	TRBV11-1	TRBJ2-7	TRBD1	CASSPTGFEQYF	TGTGCCAGCAGCCCGACAGGGTTTGAGCAGTACTTC
few	TRBV11-2	TRBJ2-7	TRBD2	CASSLSSGISYEQYF	TGTGCCAGCAGCTTGAGTAGCGGGATAAGCTACGAGCAGTACTTC
.	TRBV10-1	TRBJ2-7	.	CATSGSGSNEQYF	TGCGCCACCTCGGGTAGCGGTAGTAACGAGCAGTACTTC
.	TRBV4-1	TRBJ2-7	TRBD2	CASSRVSVSGRSGYEQYF	TGCGCCAGCAGCCGAGTTAGTGTTAGCGGGAGGTCCGGTTACGAGCAGTACTTC
.	TRBV3-1/TRBV3-2	TRBJ2-7	TRBD2	CASSLRTSGSYEQYF	TGTGCCAGCAGCCTCCGGACTAGCGGATCCTACGAGCAGTACTTC
.	TRBV11-2	TRBJ1-1	TRBD1	CASSFFGTGGTEAFF	TGTGCCAGCAGCTTTTTCGGGACAGGGGGAACTGAAGCTTTCTTT
.	TRBV19	TRBJ1-2	.	CASWAGVDGYTF	TGTGCCAGCTGGGCAGGGGTGGATGGCTACACCTTC
.	TRBV4-2	TRBJ2-5	.	CASSQRLAIEETQYF	TGTGCCAGCAGCCAAAGGCTAGCGATCGAAGAGACCCAGTACTTC
.	TRBV28	TRBJ1-1	.	CASSLTVGGAFF	TGTGCCAGCAGTTTAACTGTGGGAGGAGCTTTCTTT
few	TRBV30	TRBJ2-3	.	CAWSRGSQDTQYF	TGTGCCTGGAGTCGTGGGAGTCAAGATACGCAGTATTTT
once	TRBV19	TRBJ2-1	TRBD2	CASSLTSGIANEQFF	TGTGCCAGTAGTTTGACTAGCGGGATAGCCAATGAGCAGTTCTTC
.	TRBV5-6	TRBJ1-1	.	CASSFRGKNTEAFF	TGTGCCAGCAGCTTTCGAGGGAAGAACACTGAAGCTTTCTTT
.	TRBV28	TRBJ1-5	TRBD1	CASSSWTGGQPQHF	TGTGCCAGCAGTTCCTGGACAGGGGGGCAGCCCCAGCATTTT
once	TRBV12-5	TRBJ2-3	TRBD2	CASGFSGLAASTDTQYF	TGTGCTAGTGGTTTCTCGGGACTAGCAGCGAGCACAGATACGCAGTATTTT
.	TRBV2	TRBJ1-5	.	CASNSQAPRNQPQHF	TGTGCCAGCAATTCCCAGGCACCGCGCAATCAGCCCCAGCATTTT
.	TRBV14	TRBJ2-1	TRBD1	CASSQENTGTGKNNEQFF	TGTGCCAGCAGCCAAGAGAATACCGGGACAGGGAAGAACAATGAGCAGTTCTTC
.	TRBV18	TRBJ1-1	TRBD1	CASSPQTGQLNTEAFF	TGTGCCAGCTCACCACAGACGGGACAGCTAAACACTGAAGCTTTCTTT
.	TRBV4-1	TRBJ2-3	TRBD2	CASRLAGVGTQYF	TGCGCCAGCAGGCTAGCGGGAGTTGGTACGCAGTATTTT
many	TRBV6-4	TRBJ2-3	.	CASSKGGAQDTQYF	TGTGCCAGCAGCAAGGGGGGGGCTCAAGATACGCAGTATTTT
.	TRBV5-1	TRBJ2-7	TRBD1	CASSQDRDDHEQYF	TGCGCCAGCAGCCAGGACAGGGATGACCACGAGCAGTACTTC
.	TRBV2	TRBJ2-5	.	CASSKQGPQETQYF	TGTGCCAGTAGCAAACAGGGACCTCAAGAGACCCAGTACTTC
.	TRBV28	TRBJ1-5	.	CASSTQDTQPQHF	TGTGCCAGCAGTACTCAGGACACTCAGCCCCAGCATTTT
.	TRBV27	TRBJ2-1	TRBD2	CASSRGTSGRNEQFF	TGTGCCAGCAGTCGCGGGACTAGCGGGAGGAATGAGCAGTTCTTC
.	TRBV27	TRBJ2-1	TRBD2	CASSLYASGIDEQFF	TGTGCCAGCAGTTTATATGCTAGCGGGATTGATGAGCAGTTCTTC
.	TRBV19	TRBJ2-1	.	CASSILGSSYNEQFF	TGTGCCAGTAGTATACTAGGTAGCTCCTACAATGAGCAGTTCTTC
.	TRBV5-1	TRBJ1-1	.	CASSLPGTNTEAFF	TGCGCCAGCAGCTTGCCAGGTACGAACACTGAAGCTTTCTTT
.	TRBV11-3	TRBJ1-1	.	CASSLAGTEAFF	TGTGCCAGCAGCCTGGCGGGTACTGAAGCTTTCTTT
.	TRBV7-2	TRBJ2-7	.	CASSSSGTRPTEQYF	TGTGCCAGCAGCAGCTCCGGGACACGACCCACCGAGCAGTACTTC
many	TRBV7-2	TRBJ2-1	.	CASSSRQGSLYNEQFF	TGTGCCAGCAGCAGCCGGCAAGGTAGCCTTTACAATGAGCAGTTCTTC